The entry that follows covers one TCR beta chain sequence. V shed 1 base and J 1 base; nucleotides not matched to a gene: 0. The germline V gene encodes CDR1 SGHAT and CDR2 FQNNGV. The CDR3 has 15 amino acids. Method: immunoSEQ multiplex PCR; TCRdb's copy keeps in-frame clones and lacks some. Here the sample spans some 170,000 clones, 60% to 85% being singletons. These data originate in a study of blood T cell repertoires in COVID-19. The sequenced material came from peripheral blood. The TCR originated in a man aged 65-85 years with acute or convalescent COVID-19. The chain links TRBV11-2 to TRBJ1-5, with 8 bases aligning to TRBD1. CDR3 loop: CASSLGTGSNQPQHF. The CDR3 coding sequence is TGTGCCAGCAGCTTAGGGACAGGGAGCAATCAGCCCCAGCATTTT.